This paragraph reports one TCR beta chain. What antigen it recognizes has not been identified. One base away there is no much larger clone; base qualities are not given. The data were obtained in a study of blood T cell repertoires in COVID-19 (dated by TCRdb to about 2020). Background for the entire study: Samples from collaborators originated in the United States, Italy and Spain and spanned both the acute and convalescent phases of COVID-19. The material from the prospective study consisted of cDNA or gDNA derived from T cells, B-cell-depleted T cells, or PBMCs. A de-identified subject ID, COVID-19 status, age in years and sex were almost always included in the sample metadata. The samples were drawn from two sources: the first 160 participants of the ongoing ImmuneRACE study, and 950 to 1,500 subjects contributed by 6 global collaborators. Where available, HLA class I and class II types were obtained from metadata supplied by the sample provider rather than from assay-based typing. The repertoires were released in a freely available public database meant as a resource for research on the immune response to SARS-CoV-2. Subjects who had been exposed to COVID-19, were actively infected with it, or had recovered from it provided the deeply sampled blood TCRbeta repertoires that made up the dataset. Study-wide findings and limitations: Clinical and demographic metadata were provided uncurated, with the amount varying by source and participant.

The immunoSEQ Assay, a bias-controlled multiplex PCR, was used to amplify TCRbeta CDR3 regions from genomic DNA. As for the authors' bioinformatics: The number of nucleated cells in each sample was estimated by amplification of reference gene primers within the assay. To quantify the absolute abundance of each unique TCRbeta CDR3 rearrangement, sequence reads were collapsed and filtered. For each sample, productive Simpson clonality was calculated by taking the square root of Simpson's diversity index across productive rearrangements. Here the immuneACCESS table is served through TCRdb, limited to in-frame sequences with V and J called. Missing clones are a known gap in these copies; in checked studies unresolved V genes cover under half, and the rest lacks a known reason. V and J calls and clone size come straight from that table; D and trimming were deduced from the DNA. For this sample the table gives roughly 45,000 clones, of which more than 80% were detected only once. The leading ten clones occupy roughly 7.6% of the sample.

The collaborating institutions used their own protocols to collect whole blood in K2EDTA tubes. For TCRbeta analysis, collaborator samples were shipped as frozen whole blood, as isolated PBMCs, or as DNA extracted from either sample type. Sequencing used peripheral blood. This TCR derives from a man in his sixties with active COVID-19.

The DNA sequence is as follows: TGTGCCAGCAGTGACCTCGGACAGACCATGAACACTGAAGCTTTCTTT. The resulting protein is CASSDLGQTMNTEAFF. The chain is made from TRBV25-1 and TRBJ1-1; the D gene is perhaps TRBD1, on 6 matching bases. V loses 3 bases of germline sequence and J loses 0 bases, and the interval between the two ends is 14 bases. CDR3 length: 16 amino acids, cysteine to phenylalanine. This entry keeps only the CDR3 DNA: 48 bases, framed from base 1. CDR1 and CDR2 are read off the germline V gene as MGHDK and SYGVNS. The variable domain in full, with residues beyond the CDR3 obtained from the reference TRBV25-1 and TRBJ1-1 genes, is EADIYQTPRYLVIGTGKKITLECSQTMGHDKMYWYQQDPGMELHLIHYSYGVNSTEKGDLSSESTVSRIRTEHFPLTLESARPSHTSQYLCASSDLGQTMNTEAFFGQGTRLTVV.